This T cell receptor (beta chain) was captured in a study of Ad26.COV2.S vaccination and SARS-CoV-2 variants. Treatment denoted: roughly 20 received Ad26.COV2.S at low or high dose, single or two shots; 5 received placebo; per-sample allocation not given. Samples came from day 63 after the first vaccine or placebo injection. The germline V gene has CDR1 SGHDN and CDR2 FVKESK. The CDR3 totals 15 residues. V gave up 3 bases and J gave up 8 bases; unmatched junction bases: 12. Repertoires were generated with immunoSEQ multiplex PCR, while TCRdb's copy carries only in-frame clones and drops some. This sample has 380,000 or so clones; 83% occur once, and the top ten carry 7.4%.

The gene calls are TRBV14 and TRBJ1-2; 7 nucleotides agree with TRBD1. This TCR was recovered from a person aged 18 to 65 who received the Ad26.COV2.S COVID-19 vaccine or a placebo. The input for sequencing was peripheral blood, taken in a trial of Ad26.COV2.S vaccine versus placebo. The CDR3 DNA reads as TGTGCCAGCAGCCAGTCACAGGGGCAAGGGAGAGGCTACACCTTC. Translating gives CASSQSQGQGRGYTF.